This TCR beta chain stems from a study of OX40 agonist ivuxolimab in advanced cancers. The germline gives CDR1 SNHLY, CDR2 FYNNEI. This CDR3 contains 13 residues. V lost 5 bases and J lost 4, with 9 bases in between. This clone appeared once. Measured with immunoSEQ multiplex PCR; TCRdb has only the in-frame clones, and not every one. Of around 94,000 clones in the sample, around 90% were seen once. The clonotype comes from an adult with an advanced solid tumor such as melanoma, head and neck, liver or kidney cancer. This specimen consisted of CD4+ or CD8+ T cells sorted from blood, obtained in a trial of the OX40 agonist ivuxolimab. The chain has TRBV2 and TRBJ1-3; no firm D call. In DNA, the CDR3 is TGTGCCAGCAGTCTCTTCGCCGGAAACACCATATATTTT. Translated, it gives CASSLFAGNTIYF.